The entry below gives a single T cell receptor beta chain sequence along with its context. What it binds is not known. This record belongs to a study of CD8+ T cells in alopecia areata. Study context: A regimen of oral tofacitinib, 5 to 10 mg twice daily, was given to treated patients. Patients remained on tofacitinib for 6 to 18 months and then went 6 months without it. General study points: In lesional scalp, particularly from alopecia totalis/universalis, clonality was higher than in normal scalp.

The CDR3 contains 13 residues. Trimming cost V 0 bases and J 5 bases, with 8 bases left between them. Germline loops: CDR1 SGHRS, CDR2 YFSETQ. cDNA prepared by RNA extraction and subsequent reverse transcription served as the template for sequencing. TCRdb's table, derived via immunoSEQ multiplex PCR, lists solely in-frame clones and lacks some. The sample lists some 100,000 clones, about two fifths occurring once. The sequenced sample was CD4+ T cells sorted from blood. The chain recombines TRBV5-1 with TRBJ1-1, with unresolved D. The TCR originated in a human donor with alopecia areata. The CDR3 nucleotides read TGCGCCAGCAGCTTGGGTCGGGATACTGAAGCTTTCTTT. This gives the protein CASSLGRDTEAFF.